These 8 T cell receptor beta chains were sequenced from one sample in a study of early T cells in non-severe SARS-CoV-2 infection. From the 5' RACE reads, TCRdb called clonotypes with MiXCR, one entry per CDR3 protein. Here the sample spans around 80,000 distinct CDR3 sequences, approximately 13% being singletons. Sequencing was carried out using whole blood. These receptors all stem from an adult who was a healthcare worker with PCR-confirmed SARS-CoV-2 infection or an uninfected control (not recorded which).

DNA for the CDR3: TGTGCCAGCAGCTTGGCCGGGGGGGACAGGGACCCCCCAGATACGCAGTATTTT. Protein: CASSLAGGDRDPPDTQYF. The chain is built from TRBV5-6 and TRBJ2-3; TRBD1 might be the D (9 bases). The length of the CDR3 is 18 residues. Per germline, CDR1 SGHDT and CDR2 YYEEEE. V dropped 0 bases and J dropped 4 bases, with 21 bases sitting between them.

The genes are TRBV5-1 and TRBJ2-6; 10 bases map to TRBD1. Trimming cost V 4 bases and J 1 base; bases outside gene matches: 5. This CDR3 is built from 17 residues. CDR1 and CDR2 (germline): SGHRS, YFSETQ. This chain's CDR3 is CASSPTGGNSGANVLTF. The CDR3 DNA reads TGCGCCAGCAGCCCGACAGGGGGCAATTCTGGGGCCAACGTCCTGACTTTC. Combining the CDR3 with reference TRBV5-1 and TRBJ2-6 gives the whole variable domain KAGVTQTPRYLIKTRGQQVTLSCSPISGHRSVSWYQQTPGQGLQFLFEYFSETQRNKGNFPGRFSGRQFSNSRSEMNVSTLELGDSALYLCASSPTGGNSGANVLTFGAGSRLTVL.

J is TRBJ2-7 and V is TRBV29-1; 7 bases are a match to TRBD1. The CDR3 consists of 12 residues. Unmatched junction bases numbered 4, after V lost 6 bases and J lost 2 bases. In germline, CDR1 is SQVTM, CDR2 ANQGSEA. CDR3 nucleotides: TGCAGCGTCGCTGACAGGGCCTACGAGCAGTACTTC. This encodes CSVADRAYEQYF.

This clonotype has more than one count but fewer than ten. V gene TRBV5-4 combines with J gene TRBJ2-7; the D gene is possibly TRBD2 (6 bases). Germline CDR1 SGHNT, CDR2 YYREEE (reference sequence). The CDR3 is made up of 15 amino acids. Between the trimmed V and J ends, which lost 1 base and 1 base, there was a span of 12 bases. CDR3: CASSLRGGLSYEQYF. CDR3 nucleotides: TGTGCCAGCAGCTTGCGTGGGGGACTGTCCTACGAGCAGTACTTC.

The V gene is TRBV5-5, the J gene TRBJ1-6, with D possibly matching TRBD1 (5 bases). V gave up 3 bases and J gave up 8 bases, with 15 bases separating them. In germline, CDR1 is SGHKS, CDR2 YYEKEE (reference sequence). This CDR3 has 15 residues. The CDR3 loop reads CASSSWGGEHSPLHF. The CDR3 region has the DNA TGTGCCAGCAGCTCCTGGGGGGGTGAACATTCACCCCTCCACTTT.

The V gene is TRBV20-1, the J gene TRBJ2-3; D is unresolved. The germline gives CDR1 DFQATT, CDR2 SNEGSKA (reference sequence). The CDR3 loop spans 12 amino acids. The V end lost 0 bases, the J end lost 4 bases, and 5 bases lay between the germline ends. The CDR3 DNA reads as TGCAGTGCTAGAGAGTCGTCAGATACGCAGTATTTT. Amino acids: CSARESSDTQYF.

This clonotype occurred a few times. V and J are TRBV2 and TRBJ1-4; weak D call: TRBD1 (5 bases). The CDR3 consists of 14 residues. Germline loops: CDR1 SNHLY, CDR2 FYNNEI. Trimming shortened V by 1 base and J by 5 bases, and 8 bases separated the two germline ends. CDR3 in DNA: TGTGCCAGCAGTGAAGACAGGTTCAATGAAAAACTGTTTTTT. It translates to CASSEDRFNEKLFF.

CDR3 residues: CASSDKPYGYTF. CDR3 DNA: TGTGCCAGCAGCGACAAGCCCTATGGCTACACCTTC. The chain recombines TRBV6-5 with TRBJ1-2; unclear D gene. The germline V gene encodes CDR1 MNHEY and CDR2 SVGAGI. The V and J ends lost 6 bases and 4 bases respectively, with 9 bases between them. The length of the CDR3 is 12 residues.